The 16 T cell receptor beta chains below all came from one sample that was sequenced in a study of Ad26.COV2.S vaccination and SARS-CoV-2 variants. Treatment noted: roughly 19 received Ad26.COV2.S at low or high dose, single or two shots; roughly 5 received placebo; per-sample allocation not given. Day 63 after the first injection of vaccine or placebo was the sampling time. Generated by immunoSEQ multiplex PCR, the TCRdb table keeps only in-frame clones and is missing some. The table includes fewer than 500,000 clones, around 90% detected once. The starting material was peripheral blood, obtained in a trial of Ad26.COV2.S vaccine versus placebo. All receptors derive from a person aged 18-65 years who received the Ad26.COV2.S COVID-19 vaccine or a placebo.

As DNA, the CDR3 is TGTGCCAGCAGCTTAGATGCGGGAGGGCCCTCCTACAATGAGCAGTTCTTC. This sequence encodes CASSLDAGGPSYNEQFF. The chain joins TRBV7-9 to TRBJ2-1; 9 nucleotides line up with TRBD2. The CDR3 is made up of 17 amino acids. V lost 1 base, J lost 0 bases, and 4 bases stayed unmatched. Germline loops: CDR1 SEHNR, CDR2 FQNEAQ (reference sequence).

V is TRBV29-1 and J is TRBJ1-1; TRBD1 might be the D (6 bases). CDR1 SQVTM and CDR2 ANQGSEA come from the germline V gene. The CDR3 runs 15 residues. V was shortened by 2 bases and J by 3 bases, with 16 bases between the two germline ends. CDR3 protein: CSVERNWGADTEAFF. The DNA of the CDR3 is TGCAGCGTTGAAAGGAACTGGGGGGCAGACACTGAAGCTTTCTTT.

The chain carries TRBV9 and TRBJ2-7; 10 bases line up with TRBD2. The CDR3 is 15 amino acids. In germline, CDR1 is SGDLS, CDR2 YYNGEE. V lost 0 bases to trimming and J lost 4 bases; unmatched junction nucleotides: 4. The CDR3 loop reads CASSVGGSGRYEQYF. Here the CDR3 DNA reads TGTGCCAGCAGCGTAGGGGGTAGCGGGAGGTACGAGCAGTACTTC.

CDR3 coding DNA: TGTGCCAGCAGTCCTGGGACTAGCGGGAGTCCCTACGAGCAGTACTTC. It translates to CASSPGTSGSPYEQYF. This sequence joins TRBV27 and TRBJ2-7; 14 bases align to TRBD2. CDR3 length equals 16 residues. J lost 2 bases, V lost 5 bases, and 5 bases had no gene match. Germline V gives CDR1 MNHEY, CDR2 SMNVEV (reference sequence).

The chain is built from TRBV27 and TRBJ2-6; D is unclear. This CDR3 spans 17 amino acids. The V gene's germline CDR1 is MNHEY and CDR2 SMNVEV (reference sequence). V was clipped by 1 base and J by 0 bases, with 10 bases between them. The CDR3 DNA follows: TGTGCCAGCAGTTTATTTTCAGATCTCTCTGGGGCCAACGTCCTGACTTTC. Translating gives CASSLFSDLSGANVLTF. The complete variable domain, with remaining parts taken from reference TRBV27 and TRBJ2-6, reads EAQVTQNPRYLITVTGKKLTVTCSQNMNHEYMSWYRQDPGLGLRQIYYSMNVEVTDKGDVPEGYKVSRKEKRNFPLILESPSPNQTSLYFCASSLFSDLSGANVLTFGAGSRLTVL.

CDR3 residues: CASGLSGRGPGFNQPQHF. In nucleotides, the CDR3 is TGTGCTAGTGGTTTGTCCGGGAGGGGTCCAGGGTTCAACCAGCCCCAGCATTTT. The V and J genes are TRBV12-5 and TRBJ1-5; D perhaps matches TRBD1 (5 bases). Germline CDR1 is LGHNT and CDR2 is FRNRAP. The CDR3 has 18 residues. V was pared by 2 bases and J by 7 bases, with 24 bases between.

This rearrangement joins TRBV11-3 to TRBJ2-2; the D is unclear. This CDR3 comprises 13 residues. Germline V gene data show CDR1 as SGHNT and CDR2 as YENEEA. V lost 2 bases to trimming and J lost 0 bases, with 1 base between them. CDR3 in amino acids: CASSLTNTGELFF. The CDR3 nucleotides read TGTGCCAGCAGCTTAACGAACACCGGGGAGCTGTTTTTT.

This clone was seen a few times. The CDR3 reads CASSLQMNTEAFF. DNA of the CDR3: TGTGCCAGCAGCCTACAGATGAACACTGAAGCTTTCTTT. The V gene is TRBV12-3 or TRBV12-4, the J gene TRBJ1-1; D is uncertain. The ends were cut back, 6 bases at V and 0 bases at J, with 8 bases in the middle. This CDR3 is built from 13 residues.

The V gene is TRBV5-8, the J gene TRBJ1-1; D not resolved. The V gene's germline CDR1 is SGHTS and CDR2 YDEGEE. V was trimmed by 0 bases and J by 0 bases, leaving 3 bases between them. The CDR3 spans 13 residues. The DNA for the CDR3 is TGTGCCAGCAGCTTGGAAGTGAACACTGAAGCTTTCTTT. Its translation: CASSLEVNTEAFF.

The chain couples TRBV28 to TRBJ2-7; TRBD2 matches at 14 bases. CDR1 and CDR2 (germline): MDHEN, SYDVKM. CDR3 length equals 17 residues. V lost 2 bases, J lost 2 bases, and 5 bases stayed unmatched. CDR3 residues: CASSLAPGLAGAYEQYF. CDR3 nucleotides: TGTGCCAGCAGTTTAGCCCCGGGACTAGCGGGAGCCTACGAGCAGTACTTC. The whole variable domain, filled in from reference TRBV28 and TRBJ2-7, reads DVKVTQSSRYLVKRTGEKVFLECVQDMDHENMFWYRQDPGLGLRLIYFSYDVKMKEKGDIPEGYSVSREKKERFSLILESASTNQTSMYLCASSLAPGLAGAYEQYFGPGTRLTVT.

The chain links TRBV19 to TRBJ1-4; D gene uncertain. The CDR3 has 13 amino acids. V was trimmed by 1 base and J by 14 bases, leaving 14 bases between them. CDR1 LNHDA and CDR2 SQIVND come from the germline V gene (reference sequence). The CDR3: CASSIVSAVRLFF. The CDR3 DNA follows: TGTGCCAGTAGTATAGTCTCTGCGGTCCGGCTGTTTTTT.

This chain uses TRBV3-1 (or the pseudogene TRBV3-2) with TRBJ2-7; D remains ambiguous. The CDR3 spans 15 residues. Per germline, CDR1 LGHDT and CDR2 YNNKEL (reference sequence). V lost 3 bases and J 2 bases, leaving 14 bases between the germline ends. The CDR3 is CASSQGSTPTYEQYF. The CDR3 DNA follows: TGTGCCAGCAGCCAGGGGTCAACCCCTACCTACGAGCAGTACTTC.

This chain uses TRBV5-1 with TRBJ2-1; D remains ambiguous. The germline V gene encodes CDR1 SGHRS and CDR2 YFSETQ. V dropped 2 bases and J dropped 7 bases, with 10 bases sitting between them. The CDR3 runs 13 residues. The CDR3 nucleotides are TGCGCCAGCAGCTTATCGGCCGGGAATGAGCAGTTCTTC. Protein: CASSLSAGNEQFF.

The chain uses TRBV7-9 and TRBJ2-1; perhaps TRBD1 as D (6 bases). Germline loops: CDR1 SEHNR, CDR2 FQNEAQ (reference sequence). V was shortened by 5 bases and J by 15 bases, with 14 bases between the two germline ends. This CDR3 spans 11 amino acids. The CDR3 DNA follows: TGTGCCAGCAGCCTACAGGGTGACCCGTTCTTC. This translates into CASSLQGDPFF.

The chain couples TRBV2 to TRBJ2-7; D not certain. Germline lookup yields CDR1 SNHLY and CDR2 FYNNEI. Trimming took 4 bases from V and 3 from J, leaving 10 bases between them. The CDR3 loop spans 13 amino acids. DNA for the CDR3: TGTGCCAGCAGTGGGGCAAGGGACTACGAGCAGTACTTC. Amino acid sequence: CASSGARDYEQYF.

This CDR3 reads CASIDQGESAGGYTF. In DNA form, the CDR3 reads TGTGCCAGCATAGATCAGGGGGAGAGCGCAGGTGGCTACACCTTC. V usage is TRBV2 and J usage is TRBJ1-2; 7 bases agree with TRBD1. CDR1 and CDR2 (germline): SNHLY, FYNNEI. The CDR3 sequence is 15 residues long. The V gene end was trimmed by 7 bases and the J gene end by 7 bases; junction bases not matched to a gene: 15.